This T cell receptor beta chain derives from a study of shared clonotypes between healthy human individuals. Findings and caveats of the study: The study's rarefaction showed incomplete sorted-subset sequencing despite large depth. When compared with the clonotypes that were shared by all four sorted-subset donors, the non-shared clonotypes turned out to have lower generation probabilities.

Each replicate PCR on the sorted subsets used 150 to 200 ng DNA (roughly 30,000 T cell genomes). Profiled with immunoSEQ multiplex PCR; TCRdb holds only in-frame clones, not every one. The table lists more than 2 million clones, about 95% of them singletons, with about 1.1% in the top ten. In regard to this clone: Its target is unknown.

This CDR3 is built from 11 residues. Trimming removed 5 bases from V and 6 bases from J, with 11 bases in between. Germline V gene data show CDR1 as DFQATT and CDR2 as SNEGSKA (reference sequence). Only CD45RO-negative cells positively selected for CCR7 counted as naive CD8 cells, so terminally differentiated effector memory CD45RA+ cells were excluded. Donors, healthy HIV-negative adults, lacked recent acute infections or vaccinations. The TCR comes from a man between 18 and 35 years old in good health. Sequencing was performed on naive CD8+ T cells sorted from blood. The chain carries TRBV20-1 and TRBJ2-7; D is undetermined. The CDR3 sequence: CSAWNIGEQYF. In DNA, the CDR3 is TGCAGTGCTTGGAACATTGGCGAGCAGTACTTC.